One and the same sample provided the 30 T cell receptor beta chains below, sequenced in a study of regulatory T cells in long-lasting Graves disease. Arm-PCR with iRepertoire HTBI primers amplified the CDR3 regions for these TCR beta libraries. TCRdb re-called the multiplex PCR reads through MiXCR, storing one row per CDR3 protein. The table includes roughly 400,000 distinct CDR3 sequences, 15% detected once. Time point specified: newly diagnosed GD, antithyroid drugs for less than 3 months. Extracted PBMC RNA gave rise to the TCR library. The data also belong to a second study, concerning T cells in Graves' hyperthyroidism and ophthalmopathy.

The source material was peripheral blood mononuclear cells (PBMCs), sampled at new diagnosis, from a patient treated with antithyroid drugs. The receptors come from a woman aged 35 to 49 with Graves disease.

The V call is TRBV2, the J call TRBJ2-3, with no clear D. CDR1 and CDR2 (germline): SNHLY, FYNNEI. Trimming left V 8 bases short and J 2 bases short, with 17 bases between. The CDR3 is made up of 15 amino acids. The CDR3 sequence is CASGPGPSLTDTQYF. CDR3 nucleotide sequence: TGTGCCAGCGGGCCCGGGCCATCTCTCACAGATACGCAGTATTTT.

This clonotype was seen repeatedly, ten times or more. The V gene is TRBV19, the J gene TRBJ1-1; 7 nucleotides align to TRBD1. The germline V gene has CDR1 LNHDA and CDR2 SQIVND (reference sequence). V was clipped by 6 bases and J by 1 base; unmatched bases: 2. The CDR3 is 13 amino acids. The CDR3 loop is CASSHRGNTEAFF. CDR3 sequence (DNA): TGTGCCAGTAGCCACAGGGGGAACACTGAAGCTTTCTTT.

CDR3 residues: CASSRQGASYGYTF. DNA for the CDR3: TGCGCCAGCAGTCGACAGGGGGCAAGCTATGGCTACACCTTC. The rearrangement joins TRBV5-1 to TRBJ1-2; 10 nucleotides line up with TRBD1. Trimming at V came to 5 bases and at J to 4 bases, leaving 5 bases not matched to a gene. CDR1 and CDR2 from the germline V gene are SGHRS and YFSETQ. This CDR3 has 14 residues.

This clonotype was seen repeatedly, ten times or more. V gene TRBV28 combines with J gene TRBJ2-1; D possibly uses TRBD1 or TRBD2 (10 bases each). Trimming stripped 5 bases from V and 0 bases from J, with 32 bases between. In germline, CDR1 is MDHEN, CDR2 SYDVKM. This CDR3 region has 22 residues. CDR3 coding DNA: TGTGCCAGCAGTCGGGACAGGGGTTCGCTAGCGGGAGTTGACAGCTCCTACAATGAGCAGTTCTTC. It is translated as CASSRDRGSLAGVDSSYNEQFF.

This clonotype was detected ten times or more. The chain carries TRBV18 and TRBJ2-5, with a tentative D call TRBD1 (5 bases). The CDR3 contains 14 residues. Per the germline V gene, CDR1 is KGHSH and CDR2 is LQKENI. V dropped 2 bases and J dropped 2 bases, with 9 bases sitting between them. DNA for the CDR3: TGTGCCAGCTCACCAAGCAGGGCGCAAGAGACCCAGTACTTC. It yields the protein CASSPSRAQETQYF.

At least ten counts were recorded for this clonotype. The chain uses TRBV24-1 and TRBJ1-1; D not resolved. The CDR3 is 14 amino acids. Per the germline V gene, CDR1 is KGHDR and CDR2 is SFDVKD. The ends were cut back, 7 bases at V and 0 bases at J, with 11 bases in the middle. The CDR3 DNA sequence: TGTGCCACCAGAGGCCGGGCCCTGAACACTGAAGCTTTCTTT. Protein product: CATRGRALNTEAFF.

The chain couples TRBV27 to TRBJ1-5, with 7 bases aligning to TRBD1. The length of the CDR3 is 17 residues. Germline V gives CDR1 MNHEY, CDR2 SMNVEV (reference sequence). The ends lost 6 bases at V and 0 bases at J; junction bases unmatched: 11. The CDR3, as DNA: TGTGCCAGCAGCACCAGTCGGGACAGCCTTAGCAATCAGCCCCAGCATTTT. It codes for CASSTSRDSLSNQPQHF.

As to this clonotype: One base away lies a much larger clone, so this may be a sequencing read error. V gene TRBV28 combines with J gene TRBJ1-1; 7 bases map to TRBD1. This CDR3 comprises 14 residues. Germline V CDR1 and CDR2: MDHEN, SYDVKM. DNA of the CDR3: TGTGCCAGCGGTTTATTACAGGGGCGCACTGAAGCTTTCTTT. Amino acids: CASGLLQGRTEAFF.

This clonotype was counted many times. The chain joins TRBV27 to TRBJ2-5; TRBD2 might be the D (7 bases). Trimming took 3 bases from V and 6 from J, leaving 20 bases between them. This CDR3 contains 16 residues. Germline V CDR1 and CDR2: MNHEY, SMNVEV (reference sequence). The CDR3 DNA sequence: TGTGCCAGCAGTTTTAGGACTAGGAGGGACACGAAGACCCAGTACTTC. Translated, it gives CASSFRTRRDTKTQYF.

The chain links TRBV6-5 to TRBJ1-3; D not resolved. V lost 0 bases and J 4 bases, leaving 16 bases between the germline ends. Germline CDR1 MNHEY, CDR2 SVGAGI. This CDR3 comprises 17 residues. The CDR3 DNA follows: TGTGCCAGCAGTTACTCGCTGACCGGGTCTAGAGGAAACACCATATATTTT. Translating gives CASSYSLTGSRGNTIYF.

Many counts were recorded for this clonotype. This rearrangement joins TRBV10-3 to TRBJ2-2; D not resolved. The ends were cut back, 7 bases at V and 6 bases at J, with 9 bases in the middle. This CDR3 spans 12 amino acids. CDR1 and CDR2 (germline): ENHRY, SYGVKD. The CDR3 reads CAITTLSGELFF. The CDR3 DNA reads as TGTGCCATCACCACCCTTTCCGGGGAGCTGTTTTTT.

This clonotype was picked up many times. In nucleotides, the CDR3 is TGTGCCAGCAGTTTGATCGGGGTGGGAGAGACCCAGTACTTC. Amino acid sequence: CASSLIGVGETQYF. V is TRBV28 and J is TRBJ2-5; D perhaps matches TRBD2 (5 bases). This CDR3 spans 14 amino acids. V was trimmed by 3 bases and J by 4 bases, leaving 12 bases between them. Germline loops: CDR1 MDHEN, CDR2 SYDVKM.

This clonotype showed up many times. The CDR3 is CASSTGTASVGETQYF. CDR3 DNA: TGTGCCAGCAGCACTGGGACAGCCTCCGTGGGAGAGACCCAGTACTTC. The chain uses TRBV5-8 and TRBJ2-5, with 7 bases fitting TRBD1. CDR1 SGHTS and CDR2 YDEGEE come from the germline V gene. The V and J ends lost 4 bases and 4 bases, in that order; junction bases with no gene match: 13. The CDR3 length is 16 residues.

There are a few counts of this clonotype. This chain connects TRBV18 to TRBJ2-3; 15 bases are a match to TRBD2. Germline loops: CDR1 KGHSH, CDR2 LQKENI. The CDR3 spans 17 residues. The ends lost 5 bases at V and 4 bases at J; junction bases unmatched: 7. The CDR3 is CASSDGLAGGPSDTQYF. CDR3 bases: TGTGCCAGCTCAGATGGACTAGCGGGAGGGCCATCAGATACGCAGTATTTT.

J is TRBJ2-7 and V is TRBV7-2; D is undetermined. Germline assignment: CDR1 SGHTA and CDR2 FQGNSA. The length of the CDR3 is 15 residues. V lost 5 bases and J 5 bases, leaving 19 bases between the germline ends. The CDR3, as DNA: TGTGCCAGCAGCCCGGTTAGTGAGGCCTACCACGAGCAGTACTTC. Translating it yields CASSPVSEAYHEQYF.

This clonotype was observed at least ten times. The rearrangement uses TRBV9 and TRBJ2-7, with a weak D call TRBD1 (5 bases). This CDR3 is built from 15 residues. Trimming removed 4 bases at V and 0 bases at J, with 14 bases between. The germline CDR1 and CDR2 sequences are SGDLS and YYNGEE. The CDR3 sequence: CASSKGAESSYEQYF. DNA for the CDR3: TGTGCCAGCAGCAAAGGGGCTGAAAGCTCCTACGAGCAGTACTTC.

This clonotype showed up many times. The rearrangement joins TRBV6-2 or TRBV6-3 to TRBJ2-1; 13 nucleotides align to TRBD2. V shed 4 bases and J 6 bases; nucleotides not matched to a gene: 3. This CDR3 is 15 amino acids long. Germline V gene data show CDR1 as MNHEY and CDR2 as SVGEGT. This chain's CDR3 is CASSSGLAGFNEQFF. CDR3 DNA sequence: TGTGCCAGCAGTTCGGGACTAGCGGGATTCAATGAGCAGTTCTTC.

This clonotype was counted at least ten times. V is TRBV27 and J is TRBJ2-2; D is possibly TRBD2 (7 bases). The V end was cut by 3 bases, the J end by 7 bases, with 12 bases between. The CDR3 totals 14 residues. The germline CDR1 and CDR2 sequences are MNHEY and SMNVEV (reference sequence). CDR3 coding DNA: TGTGCCAGCAGTTTCGGGGGGCTCGGCGGGGAGCTGTTTTTT. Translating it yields CASSFGGLGGELFF.

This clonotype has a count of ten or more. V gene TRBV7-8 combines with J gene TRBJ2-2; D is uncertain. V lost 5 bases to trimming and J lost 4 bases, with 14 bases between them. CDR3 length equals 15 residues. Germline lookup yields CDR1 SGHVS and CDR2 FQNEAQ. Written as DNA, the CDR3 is TGTGCCAGCAGCCCTCGCCGGGTGGGCACCGGGGAGCTGTTTTTT. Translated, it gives CASSPRRVGTGELFF.

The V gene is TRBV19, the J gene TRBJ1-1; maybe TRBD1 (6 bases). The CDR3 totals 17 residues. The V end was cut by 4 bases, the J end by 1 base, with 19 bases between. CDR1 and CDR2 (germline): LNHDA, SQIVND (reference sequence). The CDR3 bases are TGTGCCAGTAGTAGCGTCGGGCGTGGAGGGGGGAACACTGAAGCTTTCTTT. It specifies CASSSVGRGGGNTEAFF.

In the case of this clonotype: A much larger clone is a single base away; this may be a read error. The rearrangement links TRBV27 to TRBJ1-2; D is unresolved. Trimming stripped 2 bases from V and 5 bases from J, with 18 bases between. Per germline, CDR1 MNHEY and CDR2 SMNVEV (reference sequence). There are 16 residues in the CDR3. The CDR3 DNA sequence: TGTGCCAGCAGTTTAATATCGGTAGGGAGTAGGTATGGCTACACCTTC. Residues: CASSLISVGSRYGYTF.

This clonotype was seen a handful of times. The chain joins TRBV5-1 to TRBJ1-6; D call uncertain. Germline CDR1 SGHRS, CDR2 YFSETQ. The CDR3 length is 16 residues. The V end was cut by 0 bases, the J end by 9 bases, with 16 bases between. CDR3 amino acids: CASSLGVSGSGSPLHF. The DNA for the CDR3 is TGCGCCAGCAGCTTGGGAGTTTCGGGGAGTGGTTCACCCCTCCACTTT.

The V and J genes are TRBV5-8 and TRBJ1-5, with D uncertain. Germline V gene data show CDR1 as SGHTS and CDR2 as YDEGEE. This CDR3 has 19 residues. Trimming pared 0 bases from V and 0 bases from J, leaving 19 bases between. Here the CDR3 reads CASSLERGSSHYSNQPQHF. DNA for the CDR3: TGTGCCAGCAGCTTGGAACGAGGAAGCAGCCACTATAGCAATCAGCCCCAGCATTTT.

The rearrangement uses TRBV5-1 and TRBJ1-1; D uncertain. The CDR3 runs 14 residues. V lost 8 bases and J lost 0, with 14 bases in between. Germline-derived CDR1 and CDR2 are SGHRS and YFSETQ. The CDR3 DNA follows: TGCGCCAGTGCACCGACGGTAATGAACACTGAAGCTTTCTTT. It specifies CASAPTVMNTEAFF.

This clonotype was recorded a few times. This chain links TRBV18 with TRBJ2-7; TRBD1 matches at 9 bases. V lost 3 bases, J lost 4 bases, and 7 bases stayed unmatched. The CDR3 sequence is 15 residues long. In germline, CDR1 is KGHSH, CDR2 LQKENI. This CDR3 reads CASSPGTGKLYEQYF. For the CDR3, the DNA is TGTGCCAGCTCACCCGGGACAGGGAAACTTTACGAGCAGTACTTC.

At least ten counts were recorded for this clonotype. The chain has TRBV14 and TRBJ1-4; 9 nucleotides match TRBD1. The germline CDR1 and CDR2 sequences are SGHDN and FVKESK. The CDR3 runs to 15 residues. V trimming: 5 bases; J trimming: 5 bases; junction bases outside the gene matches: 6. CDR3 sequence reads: CASSSPGQGNEKLFF. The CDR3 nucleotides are TGTGCCAGCAGCTCCCCGGGACAGGGCAATGAAAAACTGTTTTTT.

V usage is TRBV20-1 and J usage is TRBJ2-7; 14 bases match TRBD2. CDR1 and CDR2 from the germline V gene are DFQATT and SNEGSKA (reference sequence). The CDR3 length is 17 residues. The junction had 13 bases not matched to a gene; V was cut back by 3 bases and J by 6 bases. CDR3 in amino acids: CSARTSGRAGVEGEQYF. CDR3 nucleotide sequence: TGCAGTGCTAGGACTAGCGGGAGGGCGGGAGTGGAAGGCGAGCAGTACTTC.

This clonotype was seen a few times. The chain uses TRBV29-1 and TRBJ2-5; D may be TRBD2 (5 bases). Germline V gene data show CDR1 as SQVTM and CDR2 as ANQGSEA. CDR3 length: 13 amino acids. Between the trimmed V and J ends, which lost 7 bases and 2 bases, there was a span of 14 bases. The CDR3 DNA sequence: TGCAGCGCTAAGGACCGACTACAAGAGACCCAGTACTTC. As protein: CSAKDRLQETQYF.

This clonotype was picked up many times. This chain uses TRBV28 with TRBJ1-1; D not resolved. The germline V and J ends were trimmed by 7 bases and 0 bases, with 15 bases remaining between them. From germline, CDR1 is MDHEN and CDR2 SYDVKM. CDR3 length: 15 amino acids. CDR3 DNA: TGTGCCAGCACCGGAAGACGGATTATGAACACTGAAGCTTTCTTT. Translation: CASTGRRIMNTEAFF.

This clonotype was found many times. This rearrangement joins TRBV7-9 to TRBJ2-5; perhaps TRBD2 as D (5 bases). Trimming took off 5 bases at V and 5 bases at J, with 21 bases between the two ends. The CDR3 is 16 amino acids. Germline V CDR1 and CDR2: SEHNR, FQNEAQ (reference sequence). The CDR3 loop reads CASSTATEGGYETQYF. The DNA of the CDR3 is TGTGCCAGCAGCACGGCTACAGAGGGCGGTTATGAGACCCAGTACTTC. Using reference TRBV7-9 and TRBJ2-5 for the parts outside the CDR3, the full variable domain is DTGVSQNPRHKITKRGQNVTFRCDPISEHNRLYWYRQTLGQGPEFLTYFQNEAQLEKSRLLSDRFSAERPKGSFSTLEIQRTEQGDSAMYLCASSTATEGGYETQYFGPGTRLLVL.